This T cell receptor beta chain was captured in a study of blood T cells in healthy people across ages (dated by TCRdb to between 2015 and 2016). About the study as a whole: Template switching captured roughly one uniquely barcoded TCR beta cDNA molecule per two T cells in model experiments. Age-related changes in TCR beta repertoire diversity were measured in the study by deep sequencing normalized with unique cDNA molecular identifiers. Two additional independent replicas of 1 million unique cDNA reads from the same blood draw were analyzed for two donors (one aged 18 to 29 and one aged 80 or older). The donors were divided into four age groups: young (average around 16 years), middle-aged (around 41), aged (approximately 59) and long-lived (around 80).

This clonotype was seen more than once but under ten times. Its target antigen remains unknown. Base-call qualities are not available, and no considerably larger clone is one nucleotide away. Donors were under 40 systemically healthy Caucasian individuals from Russia aged roughly 6 to 90 years. Each donor gave 8 to 10 milliliters of peripheral blood, collected into EDTA-treated Vacutainer tubes. Ficoll-Paque density-gradient centrifugation was used to isolate PBMCs, with at least 7 million per sample. Trizol reagent was used to extract total RNA from PBMCs, with at least 6 micrograms per sample. The percentages of naive CD45RAhigh/CD27high T cells were determined by flow cytometry on a PBMC aliquot from every donor. The study at large found these results: As age increased, observed TCR beta diversity per million T cells dropped in a roughly linear way, and a significant reduction was already evident by age 40. There was a strong correlation between observed TCR beta diversity and the percentage of naive T cells measured by flow cytometry. Conclusive comparison of naive and antigen-experienced compartments was prevented by the profiling of bulk unsorted PBMCs. Because the CMV infection status of the donors was unknown, age-related changes in expanded clonotypes may potentially have been confounded. The long-lived group showed more naive CD4+ T cells, fewer expanded clones and increased TCR diversity than the aged group, suggesting age selection. Total diversity estimates from one million sequenced T cells were considered lower bounds and underestimates.

Library construction relied on 5' RACE. The listed sequencing device is Illumina HiSeq 2500. A second PCR of roughly 7 to 11 cycles was performed with a sample-barcoded 5' primer and a J-beta primer mix. A template-switch 5' adaptor carrying 12 random nucleotides introduced a unique molecular identifier onto each TCR beta cDNA molecule. Each sample yielded at least 2.5 million CDR3-containing paired-end reads. All of the RNA was converted into first-strand cDNA using the Mint cDNA synthesis kit, with a TRBC-specific oligonucleotide serving as the primer. All cDNA was treated with uracil-DNA glycosylase and then went through a first 18-cycle PCR with the universal primers M1SS and BC2_uni_R. The study's processing was this. For normalization, 1 million high-quality reads were randomly selected from each sample, with every read carrying a distinct molecular identifier. Instead of being binned into consensus sequences, reads with shared molecular identifiers were discarded. CDR3 identification, clonotype clustering and error correction used MiTCR with a Q25 quality threshold and the strictest error-elimination algorithm. A nonparametric unseen species model with Euler transformation was used to estimate a lower bound on total TCR beta diversity. TCRdb redid the processing of the public reads, applying fastp at Q25 and MiXCR, and retained in-frame beta chains. A single entry per CDR3 protein holds the most common genes and DNA from its merged rows. The V and J calls follow TCRdb's processing rather than the paper's. In this sample the table shows roughly 560,000 distinct CDR3 sequences, less than 25% of which occur a single time. Of the sample, around 10% is held by the ten largest clones.

Unmatched junction bases come to 9, with V trimmed by 1 base and J by 11 bases. The CDR3 spans 14 residues, from the cysteine through the phenylalanine. The sequence is cut down to CDR3 DNA, 42 bases in frame from base 1. CDR1 and CDR2 (SGHVS, FQNEAQ) derive from the germline V gene. This sample also belongs to another study, concerning T cells of mothers and their children. Drawing on the second study: Donors were nine systemically healthy Caucasian individuals: three mothers and their six children. cDNA synthesis used all of the extracted RNA, with 1.5 ug of RNA in each 15 ul reaction. In the second PCR, sample barcodes and 2-4 random nucleotides were introduced via the M1S primer. More than 8 million TCR beta CDR3 reads were obtained from each mother, and 2.5 million to 3 million reads were obtained from each child. Thymic selection shapes the output of TCR recombination in a similar way in related and unrelated pairs, and inherited differences have a minor effect. Normalized repertoire overlap in related mother-child pairs was always slightly higher than in unrelated mother-child pairs, but the difference was never significant. No persistent microchimeric T cell clones were detected, at a sensitivity of approximately 100 clones per million clonotypes. The study used deep NGS to compare TCR beta repertoires of mothers and children, seeking features distinguishing related mother-child pairs from unrelated individuals. Mothers averaged 40 +/- 4 years of age and children averaged around 10 +/- 4 years. After adapter ligation with NEBNext reagents, the libraries were sequenced on Illumina HiSeq 2000 with 100+100 nt paired-end reads. To prevent cross-contamination, the mother and child libraries were prepared a month apart and were sequenced in separate runs. For each donor, somewhere between about 450,000 and 2,000,000 distinct TCR beta clonotypes were identified. Naive TCR beta clonotypes were estimated from low-frequency clonotypes matched to each donor's FACS-determined naive share, without sorting.

The sequenced sample consisted of blood. The sequence was collected from a boy between 10 and 17 years old in good health. The chain employs TRBV7-8 and TRBJ2-5; a stretch of 8 junction bases matches TRBD2. CDR3 protein: CASSLVSGSWEQYF. The nucleotide sequence is TGTGCCAGCAGCTTAGTCAGCGGGAGCTGGGAGCAGTACTTC.